The 27 T cell receptor beta chains presented below share a single source sample, sequenced in a study of post-analysis software for immune sequencing data. Antigen specificity for these receptors is unknown. Unique molecular identifiers had been added to the TCR beta cDNA libraries. TCRdb ran MiXCR on the PCR reads and lists one entry per CDR3 protein. The table lists around 500,000 distinct CDR3 sequences, around 31% of them singletons. Study conclusions and caveats: Patients had higher frequencies than controls of roughly five TRBV segments, including TRBV5-6, TRBV5-1 and TRBV20-1.

Sequencing input: blood. All receptors derive from a girl aged 2 to 17 with multiple sclerosis.

DNA of the CDR3: TGCGCCAGCAGCTTGGCCGGGGCAGGGAGGAGCCCCCTCCACTTT. Protein: CASSLAGAGRSPLHF. This chain connects TRBV5-1 to TRBJ1-6, with D perhaps TRBD1 (5 bases). The CDR3 consists of 15 residues. Per germline, CDR1 SGHRS and CDR2 YFSETQ. V lost 0 bases, J lost 13 bases, and 17 bases lay in between.

The V and J genes are TRBV6-1 and TRBJ2-5; D uncertain. TRBJ2-7 matches the DNA end more closely, so the J call is doubtful. There are 13 residues in the CDR3. Germline V gene sequence: CDR1 MNHNS, CDR2 SASEGT. The CDR3 protein is CASSEDHLDEQYF. The CDR3 DNA follows: TGTGCCAGCAGTGAAGATCACCTGGACGAGCAGTACTTC.

V usage is TRBV7-9 and J usage is TRBJ2-7, with 8 bases fitting TRBD2. Germline assignment: CDR1 SEHNR and CDR2 FQNEAQ (reference sequence). V lost 4 bases and J lost 1; bases outside the gene matches: 6. The CDR3 contains 15 residues. CDR3 sequence: CASSSGGAGSYEQYF. DNA for the CDR3: TGTGCCAGCAGCTCCGGGGGGGCAGGGTCCTACGAGCAGTACTTC.

This chain uses TRBV18 with TRBJ2-7; 9 bases match TRBD1. The CDR3 length is 14 residues. Germline CDR1 KGHSH, CDR2 LQKENI. Trimming cost V 6 bases and J 4 bases; bases outside gene matches: 7. The CDR3 DNA reads TGTGCCAGCTCCCGGGACAGGGTCAATTACGAGCAGTACTTC. Amino acid sequence: CASSRDRVNYEQYF.

The V call is TRBV5-1, the J call TRBJ1-6, with 7 nucleotides matching TRBD1. This CDR3 region has 13 residues. V lost 2 bases to trimming and J lost 9 bases; unmatched junction nucleotides: 2. CDR1 SGHRS and CDR2 YFSETQ come from the germline V gene. The CDR3 protein is CASSLNRGSPLHF. In DNA form, the CDR3 reads TGCGCCAGCAGCTTAAACAGGGGTTCACCCCTCCACTTT.

Only one count was recorded for this clonotype. Germline and junction disagree at one end, which may indicate a read error. The gene calls are TRBV5-5 and TRBJ2-4; 8 bases are shared with TRBD1. The germline gives CDR1 SGHKS, CDR2 YYEKEE (reference sequence). CDR3 length equals 17 residues. The CDR3, as DNA: TGTGCCAGCAGCTTGGTTAGCAGGGGGCTTGGCAAAAACATTCGGTACTTC. Translation gives CASSLVSRGLGKNIRYF.

This clonotype has more than one count but fewer than ten. This chain connects TRBV5-1 to TRBJ2-5; 8 positions agree with TRBD2. The germline V gene encodes CDR1 SGHRS and CDR2 YFSETQ. The trim removed 1 base at V and 1 base at J, leaving 3 bases unmatched. This CDR3 is built from 15 residues. The CDR3 DNA follows: TGCGCCAGCAGCTTGTACGGGGGGGCCCAAGAGACCCAGTACTTC. Its protein product is CASSLYGGAQETQYF.

This chain joins TRBV7-2 and TRBJ1-1; D is unresolved. V was trimmed by 4 bases and J by 1 base, leaving 10 bases between them. The germline V gene encodes CDR1 SGHTA and CDR2 FQGNSA. CDR3 size: 14 residues. CDR3 DNA: TGTGCCAGCAGCTCCCAAAAGTGGAACACTGAAGCTTTCTTT. This gives the protein CASSSQKWNTEAFF.

This clonotype was seen only a few times. This chain joins TRBV12-3 or TRBV12-4 and TRBJ1-2; TRBD1 aligns across 10 bases. V trimming: 7 bases; J trimming: 9 bases; junction bases outside the gene matches: 8. The CDR3 extends over 13 amino acids. The CDR3 DNA sequence: TGTGCCAGCACCGTGACAGGGGGCTTGAGCTACACCTTC. This encodes CASTVTGGLSYTF.

A note on this clonotype: The junction and the germline gene differ at one end; a read error may be behind it. The V call is TRBV9, the J call TRBJ1-6; weak D call: TRBD1 (5 bases). This CDR3 has 15 residues. Germline-derived CDR1 and CDR2 are SGDLS and YYNGEE. The CDR3 sequence: CASSSLGTNRTPPHF. CDR3 nucleotide sequence: TGTGCCAGCAGCTCACTCGGCACAAACCGGACACCCCCCCACTTT.

In this sample, this clonotype turned up a few times. J is TRBJ2-7 and V is TRBV20-1, with TRBD1 matching 10 bases. V was pared by 2 bases and J by 6 bases, with 7 bases of the junction left unmatched. Germline values: CDR1 DFQATT, CDR2 SNEGSKA (reference sequence). The CDR3 has 14 amino acids. The CDR3 protein is CSARRWDRGSEQYF. The CDR3 coding sequence is TGCAGTGCTAGAAGGTGGGACAGGGGCTCCGAGCAGTACTTC.

V usage is TRBV20-1 and J usage is TRBJ2-7; perhaps TRBD2 as D (7 bases). The CDR3 has 14 residues. Germline CDR1 DFQATT, CDR2 SNEGSKA (reference sequence). The V end was cut by 3 bases, the J end by 2 bases, with 14 bases between. The CDR3 loop reads CSASDGGAAYEQYF. The CDR3 bases are TGCAGTGCTAGTGATGGGGGGGCAGCCTACGAGCAGTACTTC.

DNA for the CDR3: TGTGCCAGCAGCCAAGATATTAGCGGGGAGTCAGATACGCAGTATTTT. It translates to CASSQDISGESDTQYF. The J gene is TRBJ2-3, the V gene TRBV14, with 8 bases fitting TRBD2. This CDR3 comprises 16 residues. The germline V gene encodes CDR1 SGHDN and CDR2 FVKESK. J was trimmed by 4 bases and V by 0 bases; bases with no gene match: 6.

The chain carries TRBV7-9 and TRBJ2-4, with D unclear. The end of the DNA fits TRBJ2-7 better, so the J call may be wrong. This CDR3 has 15 residues. The germline V gene has CDR1 SEHNR and CDR2 FQNEAQ (reference sequence). In nucleotides, the CDR3 is TGTGCCAGCAGCTTAGCAGGGAAGTCAGCCTACGAGCAGTACTTC. Protein: CASSLAGKSAYEQYF.

Worth noting for this clonotype: Given a much more abundant clone one base away, this may be a read error. V is TRBV5-1 and J is TRBJ2-5, with D perhaps matching TRBD1 (5 bases). There are 14 residues in the CDR3. Germline-derived CDR1 and CDR2 are SGHRS and YFSETQ. CDR3 in DNA: TGCGCCGGCAGCTTGGGGCAGTACCAAGAGACCCAGTACTTC. Protein product: CAGSLGQYQETQYF. The full variable domain, rest sourced from reference TRBV5-1 and TRBJ2-5, is KAGVTQTPRYLIKTRGQQVTLSCSPISGHRSVSWYQQTPGQGLQFLFEYFSETQRNKGNFPGRFSGRQFSNSRSEMNVSTLELGDSALYLCAGSLGQYQETQYFGPGTRLLVL.

The chain carries TRBV5-1 and TRBJ1-6; D uncertain. V shed 0 bases and J shed 0 bases, with 13 bases lying between them. CDR1 SGHRS and CDR2 YFSETQ come from the germline V gene. The length of the CDR3 is 18 residues. CDR3 DNA sequence: TGCGCCAGCAGCTTGGTGGGGTCAAGGAGCTCCTATAATTCACCCCTCCACTTT. It codes for CASSLVGSRSSYNSPLHF.

The chain joins TRBV12-3 or TRBV12-4 to TRBJ2-5; 15 nucleotides agree with TRBD2. This CDR3 region has 19 residues. V lost 4 bases and J lost 4; bases outside the gene matches: 13. The chain's CDR3 is CASSYPPGTSGGPRETQYF. The CDR3 DNA reads as TGTGCCAGCAGTTACCCTCCCGGGACTAGCGGGGGGCCCAGAGAGACCCAGTACTTC.

The V call is TRBV5-1, the J call TRBJ1-2, with D perhaps TRBD1 (5 bases). The CDR3 has 14 amino acids. CDR1 and CDR2 (germline): SGHRS, YFSETQ. V lost 1 base and J 7 bases, leaving 14 bases between the germline ends. The CDR3: CASSLTAGNGGYTF. The CDR3 DNA reads as TGCGCCAGCAGCTTGACGGCAGGGAACGGTGGCTACACCTTC.

The chain recombines TRBV5-1 with TRBJ2-1, with 8 bases fitting TRBD2. V lost 2 bases, J lost 6 bases, and 16 bases stayed unmatched. Per the germline V gene, CDR1 is SGHRS and CDR2 is YFSETQ. This CDR3 is 18 amino acids long. The CDR3 loop is CASSFTATSVAPGNEQFF. The CDR3 region has the DNA TGCGCCAGCAGCTTTACGGCGACTAGCGTAGCTCCAGGCAATGAGCAGTTCTTC.

The genes are TRBV6-6 and TRBJ2-5; tentative D call: TRBD2 (5 bases). Germline V gene lookup returns CDR1 MNHNY and CDR2 SVGAGI (reference sequence). The CDR3 sequence is 13 residues long. Trimming cost V 4 bases and J 3 bases, with 9 bases left between them. In DNA, the CDR3 is TGTGCCAGCAGTTCGGACGGGAAAGAGACCCAGTACTTC. The encoded protein is CASSSDGKETQYF.

The chain recombines TRBV20-1 with TRBJ2-1; 8 bases fit TRBD2. CDR3 length: 15 residues. CDR1 DFQATT and CDR2 SNEGSKA come from the germline V gene (reference sequence). The CDR3 DNA reads as TGCAGGGTGGGAAAACCGGGACTAGGGAACAATGAGCAGTTCTTC. Translated, it gives CRVGKPGLGNNEQFF.

The chain uses TRBV7-9 and TRBJ2-2; 10 nucleotides agree with TRBD2. This CDR3 region has 17 residues. The V gene's germline CDR1 is SEHNR and CDR2 FQNEAQ (reference sequence). V dropped 3 bases and J dropped 5; count of bases not matched to a gene: 9. The CDR3 is CASSFALAGRGTGELFF. The CDR3 DNA sequence: TGTGCCAGCAGCTTCGCACTAGCGGGGAGGGGGACCGGGGAGCTGTTTTTT. Drawing the rest from reference TRBV7-9 and TRBJ2-2, the complete variable domain is DTGVSQNPRHKITKRGQNVTFRCDPISEHNRLYWYRQTLGQGPEFLTYFQNEAQLEKSRLLSDRFSAERPKGSFSTLEIQRTEQGDSAMYLCASSFALAGRGTGELFFGEGSRLTVL.

The chain uses TRBV3-1 and TRBJ1-2, with a possible D match to TRBD1 (6 bases). V was clipped by 6 bases and J by 6 bases, with 14 bases between them. The CDR3 covers 13 residues. Per the germline V gene, CDR1 is LGHDT and CDR2 is YNNKEL (reference sequence). In DNA, the CDR3 is TGTGCCAGCAGGTACAGGGTATCGGATGGCTACACCTTC. Residues: CASRYRVSDGYTF. Variable domain in full (rest from reference TRBV3-1 and TRBJ1-2): DTAVSQTPKYLVTQMGNDKSIKCEQNLGHDTMYWYKQDSKKFLKIMFSYNNKELIINETVPNRFSPKSPDKAHLNLHINSLELGDSAVYFCASRYRVSDGYTFGSGTRLTVV.

DNA of the CDR3: TGTGCCAGCAGCCTTAGCGGGGGCGGACGGACAGATACGCAGTATTTT. It codes for CASSLSGGGRTDTQYF. V is TRBV9 and J is TRBJ2-3; TRBD2 agrees at 9 bases. After removal of 4 bases from V and 3 bases from J, the junction contained 9 bases not matched to a gene. Germline assignment: CDR1 SGDLS and CDR2 YYNGEE. The CDR3 spans 16 residues.

In its sample, this clonotype was seen a few times. This CDR3 reads CSVVLGDGYTF. As DNA, the CDR3 is TGCAGCGTTGTGCTAGGGGATGGCTACACCTTC. The chain recombines TRBV29-1 with TRBJ1-2; possibly TRBD1 for D (5 bases). Trimming removed 4 bases at V and 6 bases at J, with 9 bases between. The CDR3 has 11 amino acids. Per the germline V gene, CDR1 is SQVTM and CDR2 is ANQGSEA.

The rearrangement joins TRBV29-1 to TRBJ2-1, with D possibly matching TRBD2 (6 bases). Germline V gives CDR1 SQVTM, CDR2 ANQGSEA. The CDR3 has 12 residues. CDR3: CGTDSSYNEQFF. CDR3 DNA sequence: TGCGGGACTGATAGCTCCTACAATGAGCAGTTCTTC.

This rearrangement joins TRBV4-1 to TRBJ1-2; D is ambiguous. The CDR3 extends over 13 amino acids. V was shortened by 1 base and J by 5 bases, with 8 bases between the two germline ends. Germline CDR1 MGHRA, CDR2 YSYEKL. CDR3: CASSQGSPYGYTF. For the CDR3, the DNA is TGCGCCAGCAGCCAAGGAAGCCCTTATGGCTACACCTTC.